The TCR beta chain described here comes from a study of technical replicates of blood from several donors. The CDR3 contains 15 residues. Germline CDR1 is SGHRS and CDR2 is YFSETQ. The ends were cut back, 0 bases at V and 4 bases at J, with 13 bases in the middle. The data were produced by immunoSEQ multiplex PCR, yet TCRdb's version contains in-frame clones alone and is incomplete. The sample lists around 98,000 clones, about 94% occurring once. This TCR was sampled from a human donor in good health. Source material: T cells isolated from PBMCs. The chain carries TRBV5-1 and TRBJ1-1; no firm D call. The CDR3 spells CASSLDAGRSTEAFF. The DNA of the CDR3 is TGCGCCAGCAGCTTGGATGCGGGAAGGAGCACTGAAGCTTTCTTT. Complete variable domain (other parts from reference TRBV5-1 and TRBJ1-1): KAGVTQTPRYLIKTRGQQVTLSCSPISGHRSVSWYQQTPGQGLQFLFEYFSETQRNKGNFPGRFSGRQFSNSRSEMNVSTLELGDSALYLCASSLDAGRSTEAFFGQGTRLTVV.